This T cell receptor beta chain was documented in a study of cytomegalovirus exposure and HLA in healthy donors (dated by TCRdb to the late 2010s). For the wider study: In an earlier analysis of fewer than 750 of the donors, roughly 300 Gb of sequence data and 90 million to 130 million unique TCR beta sequences from 180 million or so T cells were reported. An early release covering roughly 640 HLA-typed donors comprised approximately 290 gigabases of sequencing data and roughly 86 million unique TCR sequences. Among the roughly 370 genotyped donors, approximately 77% belonged to the genetic ancestry cluster associated with self-reported Caucasian donors. The study aimed to test whether signatures of past pathogen exposure could be identified by cataloging public T cell receptors. The study profiled the T cell repertoires of 666 subjects by immunosequencing and related them to cytomegalovirus serostatus. Besides the first cohort of approximately 710 subjects, a separate validation cohort made up of 120 different subjects was used. High-throughput TCR immunosequencing, statistical association of individual TCRs with disease status, and machine learning were combined to predict cytomegalovirus infection status. A later analysis re-examined previously published TCR beta repertoires from 610 or so donors and added high-resolution HLA genotyping to investigate patterns of TCR occurrence. Rather than drawing on any new phenotypic data, the later analysis identified candidate immune exposures from TCR beta sequences and the way those sequences occurred across donors. In an earlier analysis of around 540 of the donors, high-throughput TCR beta sequencing was used to judge whether each TCR beta V gene segment behaved as functional or pseudogenic. Donor age, sex, ethnicity and CMV serostatus were collected together with the repertoire data. In a later genetic analysis, genome-wide SNP genotypes for about three fifths of the 666 donors were used, and that subset was treated as a discovery cohort. All discovery cohort repertoires had been generated using a single sequencing platform. HLA typing covered class I and class II loci at four-digit resolution. The number of donors typed differed by locus, with about 629-630 for A, B, C, DRB1 and DQB1, 522 for DQA1, 606 for DPA1, and around 450 for DPB1. Several DR-DQ haplotypes were treated as single units for association and clustering because of strong linkage in the cohort. Among about 370 genotyped donors of the cohort, an average of approximately 240,000 unique TCR beta nucleotide sequences was sequenced per donor, of which about 18% were non-productive. Study-wide findings and limitations: Most TCR sequences were seen in very few donors, while some public TCRs were found in many individuals. The classifier was reported to diagnose cytomegalovirus status with high specificity and sensitivity in both the original cohort and the validation cohort. A later analysis found that most CMV-associated TCR beta chains appeared HLA-restricted, with HLA associations seemingly driven largely by CMV exposure. Linkage disequilibrium might explain the correlated functional status among segregating V segments, but an unknown experimental factor could not be ruled out. A cluster of highly shared sequence variants was judged likely to be a technical artifact of the sequencing pipeline. A few of the identified cytomegalovirus-associated TCR beta chains were confirmed in vitro to be specific for cytomegalovirus antigens. In a later genetic analysis, fewer N-insertions in productive TCRs were reported among donors in an Asian-associated ancestry cluster than the 666-donor mean. In a later analysis, over 15,000 TCR beta sequences were associated with specific HLA alleles at a false discovery rate of 0.05. Compared with equally common non-associated chains, HLA-associated TCR beta chains in a later analysis were more clonally expanded and had lower generation probabilities. The only immune exposure information available for the cohort was CMV serostatus. In a later analysis, the rate of TCR association differed among HLA loci, with DRB1 alleles having the most associated TCRs and HLA-C alleles having the fewest. It was suggested by the authors that the approach could potentially be generalized to other disease states and immunological phenotypes. A further reported finding was that TCR beta sequences accurately predicted the HLA-A and HLA-B alleles for most subjects in the first cohort. In this cohort, only TCR beta chains were sequenced, and detectable features were limited by the absence of alpha or paired-chain data. A total of 164 TCR beta chains were listed by the study as associated with cytomegalovirus. Presence/absence analyses assumed roughly uniform sequencing depth across donors, an assumption that may not hold. Because counts were too low, approximately 18 rarely observed V segments, including chromosome 9 orphons, were excluded from the earlier analysis of fewer than 650 of the donors. Because the 87-base-pair reads could not distinguish some IMGT-functional V segments, including TRBV6-2 and TRBV6-3, those segments were excluded. Assigning TCR associations to individual alleles was difficult when HLA alleles, especially DR and DQ, strongly co-occurred. In an earlier analysis of approximately 590 of the donors, most TCR beta V segments appeared in productive rearrangements about 90% or about 30% of the time, broadly matching IMGT annotations. According to a later analysis, parvovirus B19, influenza, CMV and Epstein-Barr virus appeared linked to several top co-occurrence clusters. In a later genetic analysis, a missense DCLRE1C variant was associated with V-gene and J-gene trimming of TCR beta chains, and the association was replicated in an independent cohort. Because HLA typing was unavailable for some donors at each locus, only the typed subset was used in association tests.

The cohort comprised fewer than 750 healthy bone marrow donors. At the time of sampling, every cohort member was nominally healthy, though immune exposures that went unrecorded were likely present. The donor tested CMV seropositive and was one of the 289 seropositive cohort members. A peripheral blood sample was provided by each donor, and peripheral blood mononuclear cells were used for TCR beta sequencing. Genomic DNA was extracted from the blood cell samples with the Qiagen DNeasy Blood Extraction Kit. Library generation was performed with the immunoSEQ multiplex PCR assay. For the multiplex PCR, a mixture combining 60 forward primers for TCR Vbeta segments and 13 reverse primers for TCR Jbeta segments was used. The CDR3 region of rearranged TCR beta genes was amplified from genomic DNA with a multiplex PCR assay. The Illumina HiSeq System was used to sequence the amplified TCR beta libraries as 87-base-pair reads. In the authors' own workflow: A later analysis counted tens of millions of unique TCR beta chains across the roughly 700 repertoires, and 10 million to 12 million of these chains were shared by at least two donors. Raw reads were error-corrected and collapsed into unique sequences with a nearest-neighbor algorithm that merged closely related sequences to remove PCR and sequencing errors. Alignment of CDR3 sequences to IMGT reference sequences was used to assign V, D and J gene segments. For a sequence to be retained, at least a six-nucleotide match to both a V gene segment and a J gene segment was required. Rearrangements were called productive when the CDR3 lacked stop codons and stayed in frame with V and J; all others were non-productive. Following IMGT convention, CDR3 was defined as the stretch from the second conserved V-encoded cysteine to the conserved J-encoded phenylalanine. The earlier analysis of some 580 of the donors excluded any sequence lacking an unambiguous match to a single V gene segment. In an earlier analysis of a few hundred of the donors, V segments were called functional above 56.7% productive rearrangements and were called segregating when the between-donor standard deviation exceeded 5%. To diagnose cytomegalovirus status from the catalog of TCR beta chain sequences, a statistical classification framework was built. In a later analysis, TCR nucleotide sequences were compared against IMGT/GENE-DB human TR gene sequences so that V and J genes could be assigned. A later analysis assigned CDR3 sequences and most-parsimonious VDJ recombination scenarios with the TCRdist pipeline. A later analysis defined each TCR beta chain by its CDR3 amino acid sequence plus V-gene family, and excluded reads lacking a unique V-gene family. As a way to deal with suspected cross-contamination and a sequencing artifact, a later analysis dropped hundreds of nucleotide sequences that were highly shared and had low generation probability. A later analysis calculated a clonal expansion index for each public chain from normalized within-repertoire ranks of inferred template counts. A later analysis computed generation probabilities with a VDJ recombination model fitted to out-of-frame rearrangements, and checked the results against IGoR. A later analysis scored TCR-TCR, TCR-HLA and TCR-CMV co-occurrence with hypergeometric tests, applying a repertoire-size bias correction to TCR pairs. In a later analysis, false discovery rates were estimated by permuting HLA or CMV assignments 20 times. A later analysis grouped co-occurring TCRs with DBSCAN, adding TCRdist sequence similarity when clustering within HLA-allele-positive subsets. Repertoires with fewer than 30,000 or more than 120,000 public chains were left out of co-occurrence clustering, as were five repertoires with anomalous nucleotide sharing. TCRdb carries this immuneACCESS record with in-frame sequences only. Its versions omit some clonotypes, under half of them owing to an unresolved V gene in the studies checked, with the rest unexplained. That table furnishes V, J and clone size, whereas the DNA furnished D and trimming. The sample table lists 130,000 to 150,000 clones, roughly 80% of them with a count of one. The ten largest clones add up to around 6.7% of the sample.

The CDR3, from cysteine to phenylalanine, totals 14 residues. Of the read, only the CDR3 DNA is kept; its 42 bases are in frame from base 1. In the germline V gene, CDR1 corresponds to MNHNS and CDR2 to SASEGT. V is cut by 6 bases and J by 5 bases, and the space between the germline ends is 16 bases. This clone was counted a few times. The target of this receptor is not known. No much larger clonotype is one base removed from it; base qualities were not supplied. Sequencing was done on a sample of PBMCs. The receptor was isolated from a woman aged 40 to 55 in good health and CMV-seropositive. This chain joins TRBV6-1 to TRBJ2-5; the D region possibly corresponds to TRBD1 (6 bases align). The CDR3 protein is CASSHPRQVETQYF. The DNA reads as follows: TGTGCCAGCAGCCACCCCCGACAGGTGGAGACCCAGTACTTC.